A selection of T cell receptor beta chains follows, all from one sample in a study of blood T cell repertoires in COVID-19. Assay used: immunoSEQ multiplex PCR; TCRdb lists only in-frame clones, some missing. The sample lists roughly 200,000 clones; roughly 88% were seen once. Sequencing was done on a sample of peripheral blood. Receptors were obtained from a woman aged 40 to 49 with COVID-19, enrolled during active disease. The CDR3 runs from the conserved cysteine through the conserved F or W. A D gene is named only where the DNA matches it firmly. The listing skips clone size in some rows; elsewhere it reads once, few, many or a size class.

clone size,J gene,D gene,V gene,CDR3 protein,CDR3 DNA
NA,TRBJ2-7,TRBD2,TRBV27,CASRSREGVVEQYF,TGTGCCAGCCGTAGTAGGGAGGGTGTGGTGGAGCAGTACTTC
NA,TRBJ2-7,TRBD1,TRBV19,CASSISDRGHYEQYF,TGTGCCAGTAGTATTTCGGACAGGGGCCACTACGAGCAGTACTTC
NA,TRBJ1-1,NA,TRBV5-1,CASSLLNTEAFF,TGCGCCAGCAGCTTGTTAAACACTGAAGCTTTCTTT
NA,TRBJ1-6,NA,TRBV7-3,CASSVGTGGSPLHF,TGTGCCAGCAGCGTTGGTACTGGAGGATCACCCCTCCACTTT
NA,TRBJ2-2,NA,TRBV19,CASVLTGTGELFF,TGTGCCAGCGTTCTGACCGGGACCGGGGAGCTGTTTTTT
few,TRBJ1-5,TRBD1,TRBV19,CASSGRQGSNQPQHF,TGTGCCAGTAGTGGAAGACAGGGTAGCAATCAGCCCCAGCATTTT
NA,TRBJ2-5,TRBD2,TRBV7-9,CASSPSGGARETQYF,TGTGCCAGCAGCCCGAGCGGGGGGGCGAGAGAGACCCAGTACTTC
NA,TRBJ2-3,TRBD2,TRBV6-4,CASSDSRGAGTDTQYF,TGTGCCAGCAGTGACTCGAGGGGAGCGGGAACAGATACGCAGTATTTT
NA,TRBJ1-2,NA,TRBV9,CASSPREGYGYTF,TGTGCCAGCAGCCCGAGGGAGGGATATGGCTACACCTTC
NA,TRBJ1-3,NA,TRBV5-5,CASSNTGPTSGNTIYF,TGTGCCAGCAGTAATACAGGGCCTACTTCTGGAAACACCATATATTTT
NA,TRBJ1-4,NA,TRBV29-1,CSVGRGPTNEKLFF,TGCAGCGTTGGTCGAGGGCCAACTAATGAAAAACTGTTTTTT
once,TRBJ1-3,TRBD1,TRBV7-8,CASSSLQGAGNTIYF,TGTGCCAGCAGCTCCCTACAGGGGGCTGGAAACACCATATATTTT
NA,TRBJ1-1,TRBD1,TRBV19,CASTQTGANTEAFF,TGTGCCAGTACTCAGACAGGGGCGAACACTGAAGCTTTCTTT
NA,TRBJ1-5,NA,TRBV10-3,CAISVSGNQPQHF,TGTGCCATCAGTGTGAGCGGAAATCAGCCCCAGCATTTT
NA,TRBJ2-3,NA,TRBV9,CASSVGVRGSSTDTQYF,TGTGCCAGCAGCGTTGGGGTTCGCGGGTCTAGCACAGATACGCAGTATTTT
once,TRBJ1-6,NA,TRBV19,CASSGSRGGDSPLHF,TGTGCCAGTAGTGGCTCGAGGGGCGGGGATTCACCCCTCCACTTT
few,TRBJ1-2,NA,TRBV19,CASHNSGGRTNYGYTF,TGTGCCAGCCACAATTCAGGCGGGCGGACTAACTATGGCTACACCTTC
NA,TRBJ1-3,NA,TRBV9,CASSAPQGAGNTIYF,TGTGCCAGCAGCGCACCACAGGGCGCTGGAAACACCATATATTTT
few,TRBJ1-2,TRBD1,TRBV6-5,CASRAKQGALGYTF,TGTGCCAGCAGGGCCAAACAGGGGGCGCTGGGCTACACCTTC
NA,TRBJ2-5,TRBD1,TRBV28,CASSWRRKGATQYF,TGTGCCAGCAGTTGGCGTAGAAAGGGGGCGACCCAGTACTTC
NA,TRBJ2-1,TRBD2,TRBV20-1,CSASSGRVYNEQFF,TGCAGTGCCAGTAGCGGGAGAGTCTACAATGAGCAGTTCTTC
NA,TRBJ1-1,NA,TRBV5-1,CASSLAIGYTEAFF,TGCGCCAGCAGCTTGGCTATCGGGTACACTGAAGCTTTCTTT